This T cell receptor beta chain was obtained from a study of blood T cell repertoires in COVID-19. The CDR3 totals 16 residues. Trimming shortened V by 0 bases and J by 1 base, and 11 bases separated the two germline ends. The germline gives CDR1 MGHRA, CDR2 YSYEKL. Here immunoSEQ multiplex PCR was the method, and the copy in TCRdb shows in-frame clones only, minus some. The data contain 150,000 to 200,000 clones, 83% of them singletons. The TCR originated in an older woman with COVID-19, enrolled during active disease. The V gene is TRBV4-1, the J gene TRBJ2-3; perhaps TRBD2 as D (5 bases). Input material: peripheral blood. The CDR3 loop reads CASSQEAGLRTDTQYF. The CDR3 DNA reads TGCGCCAGCAGCCAAGAGGCCGGACTGCGCACAGATACGCAGTATTTT.